The 30 T cell receptor beta chains reported below all come from one sample, sequenced in a study of post-analysis software for immune sequencing data. Broader study findings: Comparison of patients with controls showed a handful of TRBV segments more frequent in patients, TRBV5-6, TRBV5-1 and TRBV20-1 among them.

Their recognized antigens are unknown. Tagging with unique molecular identifiers was a feature of the TCR beta cDNA libraries. Each CDR3 protein is one row after TCRdb ran MiXCR on the PCR reads. The sample has approximately 250,000 distinct CDR3 sequences; 36% are singletons. Sequencing was done on a sample of blood. These receptors were collected from a girl aged 5-17 years with multiple sclerosis.

This clonotype was observed many times. The genes are TRBV12-3 or TRBV12-4 and TRBJ2-1, with TRBD2 matching over 15 bases. The CDR3 length is 17 residues. V lost 6 bases and J lost 8; bases outside the gene matches: 11. In DNA, the CDR3 is TGTGCCAGCAGCCAGGGACTAGCGGGAGGTATTACGCATGAGCAGTTCTTC. Translated, it gives CASSQGLAGGITHEQFF.

In this sample, this clonotype turned up a few times. The chain is built from TRBV5-5 and TRBJ2-3; TRBD1 matches 7 bases. With V trimmed by 4 bases and J by 2 bases, 7 bases remained unmatched. The CDR3 extends over 15 amino acids. In germline, CDR1 is SGHKS, CDR2 YYEKEE (reference sequence). CDR3 loop: CASSPTGDPTDTQYF. DNA of the CDR3: TGTGCCAGCAGCCCCACAGGGGACCCCACAGATACGCAGTATTTT.

The chain employs TRBV29-1 and TRBJ2-1; D is uncertain. The germline CDR1 and CDR2 sequences are SQVTM and ANQGSEA. Trimming shortened V by 8 bases and J by 5 bases, and 13 bases separated the two germline ends. This CDR3 is built from 12 residues. The CDR3: CSHHSTDNEQFF. CDR3 bases: TGCAGCCACCACTCTACTGACAATGAGCAGTTCTTC.

A remark on this clonotype: A much more abundant neighbour one base away suggests this may be a read error. The V call is TRBV12-3 or TRBV12-4, the J call TRBJ1-6, with D uncertain. CDR3 length: 12 residues. The CDR3, as DNA: TGTGCCAGCAGTGCCTCCAATTTACCCCTCCACTTT. Its protein product is CASSASNLPLHF.

This clonotype was observed at least ten times. The genes are TRBV5-1 and TRBJ2-5; possible D gene TRBD2, 5 bases. The CDR3 consists of 13 residues. Germline assignment: CDR1 SGHRS and CDR2 YFSETQ. Between the trimmed V and J ends, which lost 0 bases and 7 bases, there was a span of 10 bases. As DNA, the CDR3 is TGCGCCAGCAGCTTGGGGGGAGAGCGGACCCAGTACTTC. As protein: CASSLGGERTQYF.

The rearrangement links TRBV5-1 to TRBJ2-3; D not resolved. The germline CDR1 and CDR2 sequences are SGHRS and YFSETQ. V lost 0 bases to trimming and J lost 4 bases, with 12 bases between them. The CDR3 has 15 amino acids. The CDR3 protein is CASSLGRPVPDTQYF. CDR3 in DNA: TGCGCCAGCAGCTTGGGACGCCCGGTCCCAGATACGCAGTATTTT.

The chain has TRBV20-1 and TRBJ2-1; D uncertain. The CDR3 has 16 amino acids. Germline CDR1 is DFQATT and CDR2 is SNEGSKA (reference sequence). The germline V and J ends were trimmed by 0 bases and 2 bases, with 14 bases remaining between them. The DNA of the CDR3 is TGCAGTGCTAGAGATCCCGCTAACCCTCCCTACAATGAGCAGTTCTTC. Its protein is CSARDPANPPYNEQFF.

The table lists this clonotype with many counts. V gene TRBV12-3 or TRBV12-4 combines with J gene TRBJ2-7, with 8 bases lining up with TRBD2. This CDR3 contains 14 residues. The V and J ends lost 1 base and 2 bases, in that order; junction bases with no gene match: 1. The CDR3 DNA reads as TGTGCCAGCAGTTTAGAAGCGGGGGCCTACGAGCAGTACTTC. It encodes CASSLEAGAYEQYF.

This clonotype was recorded many times. V and J are TRBV5-1 and TRBJ2-1; 10 nucleotides agree with TRBD2. V lost 2 bases to trimming and J lost 6 bases; unmatched junction nucleotides: 2. Germline V gene data show CDR1 as SGHRS and CDR2 as YFSETQ. The CDR3 has 14 residues. The CDR3 spells CASSFRLAGNEQFF. Written as DNA, the CDR3 is TGCGCCAGCAGCTTCAGACTAGCGGGCAATGAGCAGTTCTTC.

The V and J genes are TRBV20-1 and TRBJ1-3, with 7 bases lining up with TRBD1. This CDR3 has 14 residues. The germline V gene encodes CDR1 DFQATT and CDR2 SNEGSKA (reference sequence). Trimming took 5 bases from V and 4 from J; bases not matched to a gene: 8. CDR3 sequence: CSAPRQGIGNTIYF. The CDR3 coding sequence is TGCAGTGCTCCGCGACAGGGAATAGGAAACACCATATATTTT.

This clonotype was recorded a few times. This chain links TRBV24-1 with TRBJ2-6, with D unresolved. The CDR3 is 13 residues long. CDR1 and CDR2 (germline): KGHDR, SFDVKD. V was clipped by 3 bases and J by 3 bases, with 2 bases between them. The CDR3 DNA reads as TGTGCCACCAGTGATGGTGGGGCCAACGTCCTGACTTTC. It yields the protein CATSDGGANVLTF.

This clonotype was picked up one time. A much larger clonotype is one base distant, so this may be a read error. The chain employs TRBV15 and TRBJ1-5, with 7 bases aligning to TRBD1. Germline loops: CDR1 LNHNV, CDR2 YYDKDF (reference sequence). The CDR3 is made up of 18 amino acids. The CDR3 DNA reads as TGTGTCACCTTTAACCCAAACGGCCGACAGGGCCCTAGACAGCCCCAGCATTTT. Translation gives CVTFNPNGRQGPRQPQHF.

This clonotype was seen ten or more times. The chain is built from TRBV5-1 and TRBJ2-4; D possibly uses TRBD1 or TRBD2 (5 bases each). V was clipped by 0 bases and J by 0 bases, with 19 bases between them. The CDR3 covers 19 residues. In germline, CDR1 is SGHRS, CDR2 YFSETQ. CDR3 coding DNA: TGCGCCAGCAGCTTGGCCGGACAAGGCCCCGGACTAGCCAAAAACATTCAGTACTTC. Translating gives CASSLAGQGPGLAKNIQYF. Supplemented by reference TRBV5-1 and TRBJ2-4, the full variable domain reads KAGVTQTPRYLIKTRGQQVTLSCSPISGHRSVSWYQQTPGQGLQFLFEYFSETQRNKGNFPGRFSGRQFSNSRSEMNVSTLELGDSALYLCASSLAGQGPGLAKNIQYFGAGTRLSVL.

This clonotype has just one count. Given a much more abundant clone one base away, this may be a read error. The V and J genes are TRBV20-1 and TRBJ2-1, with 9 bases aligning to TRBD2. The CDR3 length is 16 residues. CDR1 is DFQATT and CDR2 is SNEGSKA in the germline V gene (reference sequence). V shed 3 bases, J shed 8 bases, and the junction held 14 bases outside the gene matches. The CDR3 coding sequence is TGCAGTGCTAGGGAAGGGTATAGCGGGAGCCCCGATGAGCAGTTCTTC. It yields the protein CSAREGYSGSPDEQFF.

This clonotype occurred many times. V and J are TRBV12-3 or TRBV12-4 and TRBJ2-1, with D perhaps TRBD2 (5 bases). V lost 4 bases, J lost 3 bases, and 7 bases lay in between. The CDR3 runs to 13 residues. CDR3 coding DNA: TGTGCCAGCAGTTCCCGGGACTACAATGAGCAGTTCTTC. Amino acid sequence: CASSSRDYNEQFF.

The V gene is TRBV20-1, the J gene TRBJ1-2; 7 positions match TRBD1. Germline V gene lookup returns CDR1 DFQATT and CDR2 SNEGSKA (reference sequence). V shed 6 bases and J 3 bases; nucleotides not matched to a gene: 16. The CDR3 consists of 16 residues. CDR3 loop: CSALIQGRTEHYGYTF. DNA for the CDR3: TGCAGTGCCCTGATACAGGGGCGAACGGAACACTATGGCTACACCTTC.

The table lists this clonotype with many counts. It is unclear where the CDR3 begins or ends on the DNA, so no DNA is shown, and the CDR3 is as TCRdb lists it. J is TRBJ2-5 and V is TRBV20-1; TRBD1 reflects the table's D call only, with no check against the DNA. Looked up from germline, CDR1 is DFQATT and CDR2 is SNEGSKA (reference sequence). The CDR3 comprises 17 residues, both ends counted. The CDR3 protein is CSATPSIRTGGRETQYF.

A note on this clonotype: A much larger clone differs from this one at a single base, so this may be a read error. The chain recombines TRBV29-1 with TRBJ2-1; TRBD2 matches 9 bases. The CDR3 loop spans 16 amino acids. Germline values: CDR1 SQVTM, CDR2 ANQGSEA. In DNA, the CDR3 is TGCAGCGCCGCCCTGGCGGGAGGGCCCCCCTACAATGGGCAGTTCTTC. This codes for CSAALAGGPPYNGQFF.

This clonotype was seen more than once but under ten times. The rearrangement links TRBV24-1 to TRBJ2-1; no firm D call. Germline loops: CDR1 KGHDR, CDR2 SFDVKD. The CDR3 totals 14 residues. Trimming shortened V by 0 bases and J by 7 bases, and 9 bases separated the two germline ends. The CDR3 DNA reads TGTGCCACCAGTGATTTGGGGGAAAGAAATGAGCAGTTCTTC. The encoded protein is CATSDLGERNEQFF.

Comments on this clonotype: The germline gene is not matched at one end of the junction; a read error may be the cause. The chain combines TRBV4-1 with TRBJ1-5, with D perhaps TRBD1 (6 bases). The CDR3 totals 14 residues. Germline values: CDR1 MGHRA, CDR2 YSYEKL. DNA of the CDR3: TGCGCCAGCCGCCATACAGGGAAACGACAGCCCCAGCATTTT. Its protein product is CASRHTGKRQPQHF.

As concerns this clonotype: A much larger clone sits a single nucleotide away, making a read error possible. The V and J genes are TRBV9 and TRBJ2-1; D not certain. Trimming took off 4 bases at V and 13 bases at J, with 15 bases between the two ends. The CDR3 spans 12 residues. Germline V gene data show CDR1 as SGDLS and CDR2 as YYNGEE. Here the CDR3 reads CASSSIRANQFF. The CDR3 DNA sequence: TGTGCCAGCAGCTCTATACGAGCTAATCAGTTCTTC.

Note on this clonotype: This may be a read error: a much more frequent sequence differs by one nucleotide. The V call is TRBV10-3, the J call TRBJ2-3; the match to TRBD1 covers 8 bases. Germline CDR1 and CDR2: ENHRY and SYGVKD. This CDR3 is built from 15 residues. The CDR3 DNA reads TGTGCCGTCAGTGAAACAGGGGGAGACACAGATACGCAGTATTTT. It specifies CAVSETGGDTDTQYF.

This clonotype was counted between two and nine times. Just one base apart from a much larger clone, this may be a read error. V usage is TRBV28 and J usage is TRBJ2-1, with 9 bases lining up with TRBD2. This CDR3 is built from 18 residues. In germline, CDR1 is MDHEN, CDR2 SYDVKM. V gave up 2 bases and J gave up 7 bases; unmatched junction bases: 15. CDR3 loop: CASSLRAGPAGGLNEQFF. The DNA for the CDR3 is TGTGCCAGCAGTTTACGAGCGGGACCAGCGGGGGGCCTGAATGAGCAGTTCTTC.

CDR3 nucleotides: TGCAGCGTTGAGGCTAGCTCCTACAATGAGCAGTTCTTC. This encodes CSVEASSYNEQFF. V and J are TRBV29-1 and TRBJ2-1; no firm D call. V was clipped by 3 bases and J by 0 bases, with 6 bases between them. CDR1 is SQVTM, CDR2 ANQGSEA, per germline. The CDR3 sequence is 13 residues long.

This clonotype was picked up many times. This sequence joins TRBV5-1 and TRBJ1-6; D not resolved. Trimming cost V 0 bases and J 5 bases, with 9 bases left between them. Germline assignment: CDR1 SGHRS and CDR2 YFSETQ. The CDR3 is 15 amino acids. CDR3: CASSLAAGHNSPLHF. CDR3 bases: TGCGCCAGCAGCTTGGCCGCCGGACATAATTCACCCCTCCACTTT.

This clonotype has ten or more counts. The CDR3 here is CASRPGTASTDTQYF. DNA for the CDR3: TGTGCCAGCAGACCCGGGACAGCCAGCACAGATACGCAGTATTTT. This chain joins TRBV7-9 and TRBJ2-3, with 7 nucleotides matching TRBD1. The CDR3 has 15 residues. V shed 6 bases and J 0 bases; nucleotides not matched to a gene: 6. CDR1 and CDR2 from the germline V gene are SEHNR and FQNEAQ (reference sequence).

The rearrangement links TRBV7-2 to TRBJ2-1; TRBD1 is a possible D gene (5 bases). The CDR3 contains 15 residues. V lost 2 bases and J 7 bases, leaving 15 bases between the germline ends. The V gene's germline CDR1 is SGHTA and CDR2 FQGNSA. CDR3 in DNA: TGTGCCAGCAGCTTAAGCCAGGGATCTGTAAATGAGCAGTTCTTC. This translates into CASSLSQGSVNEQFF.

This clonotype occurred many times. This sequence joins TRBV6-1 and TRBJ2-5; weak D call: TRBD2 (6 bases). Trimming pared 11 bases from V and 5 bases from J, leaving 21 bases between. The CDR3 covers 14 residues. CDR1 is MNHNS and CDR2 is SASEGT in the germline V gene. The CDR3 sequence is CAGRSGPGGETQYF. CDR3 bases: TGTGCCGGCCGTAGCGGTCCTGGGGGTGAGACCCAGTACTTC.

In DNA, the CDR3 is TGTGCCAGCAGCCAAGGACAGGGTCAGGAAAAACTGTTTTTT. This encodes CASSQGQGQEKLFF. V usage is TRBV7-2 and J usage is TRBJ1-4; 8 bases fit TRBD1. The CDR3 has 14 residues. Trimming removed 5 bases from V and 8 bases from J; junction bases left unmatched: 7. Germline values: CDR1 SGHTA, CDR2 FQGNSA. The complete variable domain, with remaining parts taken from reference TRBV7-2 and TRBJ1-4, reads GAGVSQSPSNKVTEKGKDVELRCDPISGHTALYWYRQSLGQGLEFLIYFQGNSAPDKSGLPSDRFSAERTGGSVSTLTIQRTQQEDSAVYLCASSQGQGQEKLFFGSGTQLSVL.

This clonotype came up a few times. The chain combines TRBV6-2 or TRBV6-3 with TRBJ2-2, with D unresolved. Germline CDR1 MNHEY, CDR2 SVGEGT. This CDR3 region has 15 residues. The ends were cut back, 7 bases at V and 5 bases at J, with 17 bases in the middle. In nucleotides, the CDR3 is TGTGCCAGCATTCCCGGCCGGGTAGATACCGGGGAGCTGTTTTTT. Translated, it gives CASIPGRVDTGELFF.